The rows below give T cell receptor beta chains drawn from one sample of a study of post-analysis software for immune sequencing data. In TCRdb, the PCR reads were re-called with MiXCR into one record per CDR3 protein. This table has around 400,000 distinct CDR3 sequences, approximately 39% appearing once. Sequencing was carried out using blood. Source of these receptors: a girl aged 2 to 9 with multiple sclerosis. Both conserved end residues are part of each CDR3. Each record gives: D gene, V gene, J gene, clone size, CDR3 length, CDR3 protein, CDR3 DNA. A D gene is named only where the DNA matches it firmly. Rows may omit the clone size; those that give it use once, few, many or a size class.

d_gene: -; v_gene: TRBV7-3; j_gene: TRBJ2-1; abundance: once; len: 15; CDR3aa: CASSRRRGAWDEQFF; CDR3nt: TGTGCCAGCAGCCGCCGCAGGGGGGCTTGGGATGAGCAGTTCTTC
d_gene: TRBD1; v_gene: TRBV29-1; j_gene: TRBJ1-1; abundance: -; len: 13; CDR3aa: CSVGPGQVTEAFF; CDR3nt: TGCAGCGTCGGGCCCGGACAGGTCACTGAAGCTTTCTTT
d_gene: TRBD1; v_gene: TRBV29-1; j_gene: TRBJ2-5; abundance: few; len: 12; CDR3aa: CSVPGQGLTQYF; CDR3nt: TGCAGCGTACCGGGACAGGGGCTGACCCAGTACTTC
d_gene: -; v_gene: TRBV10-3; j_gene: TRBJ2-3; abundance: -; len: 14; CDR3aa: CAITPRPVTDTQYF; CDR3nt: TGTGCCATCACCCCCAGGCCTGTCACAGATACGCAGTATTTT
d_gene: -; v_gene: TRBV7-9; j_gene: TRBJ2-3; abundance: -; len: 12; CDR3aa: CASVLPPDTQYF; CDR3nt: TGTGCCAGCGTATTGCCTCCAGATACGCAGTATTTT
d_gene: -; v_gene: TRBV6-5; j_gene: TRBJ2-1; abundance: few; len: 16; CDR3aa: CASSYGVQDGYNEQFF; CDR3nt: TGTGCCAGCAGTTACGGGGTACAGGATGGGTACAATGAGCAGTTCTTC
d_gene: TRBD1; v_gene: TRBV5-1; j_gene: TRBJ1-1; abundance: -; len: 16; CDR3aa: CASSFRTGGLLAEAFF; CDR3nt: TGCGCCAGCAGCTTCCGGACAGGGGGCTTGCTTGCTGAAGCTTTCTTT
d_gene: -; v_gene: TRBV27; j_gene: TRBJ1-5; abundance: -; len: 15; CDR3aa: CASSLMAASNQPQHF; CDR3nt: TGTGCCAGCAGTTTAATGGCAGCAAGCAATCAGCCCCAGCATTTT
d_gene: -; v_gene: TRBV7-2; j_gene: TRBJ2-7; abundance: -; len: 11; CDR3aa: CASSVTYEQYF; CDR3nt: TGTGCCAGCAGCGTAACATACGAGCAGTACTTC
d_gene: -; v_gene: TRBV20-1; j_gene: TRBJ2-1; abundance: few; len: 13; CDR3aa: CSARAADYNEQFF; CDR3nt: TGCAGTGCTAGAGCGGCAGATTACAATGAGCAGTTCTTC
d_gene: -; v_gene: TRBV6-5; j_gene: TRBJ1-6; abundance: few; len: 15; CDR3aa: CASSEGQGGGWTLHF; CDR3nt: TGTGCCAGCAGTGAGGGCCAGGGTGGCGGTTGGACCCTCCACTTT
d_gene: TRBD1; v_gene: TRBV7-6; j_gene: TRBJ2-7; abundance: few; len: 15; CDR3aa: CASSLAWTGNDEQYF; CDR3nt: TGTGCCAGCAGCTTAGCGTGGACAGGGAATGACGAGCAGTACTTC
d_gene: -; v_gene: TRBV7-9; j_gene: TRBJ2-3; abundance: -; len: 15; CDR3aa: CASSLVPGTEGTQYF; CDR3nt: TGTGCCAGCAGCTTAGTTCCCGGGACCGAAGGTACGCAGTATTTT
d_gene: TRBD1; v_gene: TRBV5-1; j_gene: TRBJ2-7; abundance: -; len: 16; CDR3aa: CASTHRDRGPSYEQYF; CDR3nt: TGCGCCAGCACACACCGGGACAGGGGACCCTCCTACGAGCAGTACTTC